The present entry profiles one T cell receptor (beta chain) with its context. Original methodology: Putative leukemic clones, 59 in all, each exceeded 5% of the repertoire. Some clones are missing from TCRdb's copy, which holds only in-frame ones; the method was immunoSEQ multiplex PCR. V and J calls and clone size follow that table, whereas D and trimming were derived from the DNA. The sample yields 4,100 or so clones, around 77% seen once. The sample is drawn from a study of STAT5B mutations in CD4+ large granular lymphocyte leukemia. Study-wide background: When available, cryopreserved cells underwent CD8+ depletion before CD4+ selection.

Sequencing was performed on PBMCs. The sequence was collected from a man aged 65-85 years with CD4+ T-cell large granular lymphocyte leukemia.

Written as DNA, the CDR3 is TGTGCCAGCAGCCCCCTAGGGATTGAGAACACTGAAGCTTTCTTT. Translated: CASSPLGIENTEAFF. The chain recombines TRBV13 with TRBJ1-1, with D uncertain. The CDR3 loop spans 15 amino acids. The germline CDR1 and CDR2 sequences are PRHDT and FYEKMQ (reference sequence). V lost 5 bases and J lost 1, with 14 bases in between.